The 18 T cell receptor beta chains listed next were all sequenced from one sample in a study of blood T cell repertoires in COVID-19. TCRdb keeps only in-frame clones here, not all; method: immunoSEQ multiplex PCR. This table holds 400,000 to 550,000 clones, approximately 90% found once. The sequenced sample was peripheral blood. Receptors originate from a woman aged 25 to 39 with acute or convalescent COVID-19.

V is TRBV23-1 and J is TRBJ1-5, with 7 bases identical to TRBD1. TRBV23-1 is labeled an ORF, and its function is uncertain. The CDR3 length is 15 residues. The V segment lost 4 bases and the J segment 6 bases; nucleotides outside the gene matches: 9. The CDR3 here is CASSRLQGLGQPQHF. DNA for the CDR3: TGCGCCAGCAGTCGATTACAGGGGTTAGGTCAGCCCCAGCATTTT.

This chain links TRBV7-2 with TRBJ2-3, with TRBD2 identical over 9 bases. Unmatched junction bases numbered 9, after V lost 5 bases and J lost 6 bases. Germline CDR1 SGHTA, CDR2 FQGNSA. CDR3 length equals 15 residues. The CDR3 sequence: CASSPTSGPRDTQYF. The CDR3, as DNA: TGTGCCAGCAGCCCTACTAGCGGGCCCCGGGATACGCAGTATTTT.

This chain connects TRBV30 to TRBJ2-2; D perhaps matches TRBD1 (6 bases). V shed 5 bases and J shed 2 bases, with 12 bases lying between them. This CDR3 region has 14 residues. Germline CDR1 reads GTSNPN; CDR2 reads SVGIG (reference sequence). The CDR3 bases are TGTGCCTGGGACGGACAGATAAACACCGGGGAGCTGTTTTTT. Its protein is CAWDGQINTGELFF.

For the CDR3, the DNA is TGTGCCAGCAGTTTCGCGGGTTCCTACAATGAGCAGTTCTTC. It is translated as CASSFAGSYNEQFF. The V and J genes are TRBV28 and TRBJ2-1, with a possible D match to TRBD2 (5 bases). V was trimmed by 3 bases and J by 1 base, leaving 7 bases between them. CDR1 MDHEN and CDR2 SYDVKM come from the germline V gene. CDR3 length: 14 amino acids.

CDR3 loop: CASSETRGTAGELFF. In DNA form, the CDR3 reads TGCGCCAGCAGTGAAACCAGGGGGACGGCCGGGGAGCTGTTTTTT. This chain links TRBV10-2 with TRBJ2-2, with TRBD1 matching 7 bases. This CDR3 has 15 residues. The V segment lost 3 bases and the J segment 6 bases; nucleotides outside the gene matches: 7. Germline V lookup: CDR1 WSHSY, CDR2 SAAADI.

This clone has only a few counts. This chain links TRBV18 with TRBJ1-3, with unresolved D. This CDR3 is 18 amino acids long. Germline assignment: CDR1 KGHSH and CDR2 LQKENI. V was cut by 0 bases and J by 0 bases, with 15 bases left in between. In DNA, the CDR3 is TGTGCCAGCTCACCACCGTCGAATCCGAGGTTCTCTGGAAACACCATATATTTT. This gives the protein CASSPPSNPRFSGNTIYF.

The V call is TRBV10-2, the J call TRBJ1-3, with TRBD1 identical over 7 bases. The germline CDR1 and CDR2 sequences are WSHSY and SAAADI. The J segment lost 3 bases and the V segment lost 5 bases, leaving 1 base of the junction unmatched. This CDR3 region has 13 residues. The CDR3 DNA sequence: TGCGCCAGCAGTCCAGGGGGTGGAAACACCATATATTTT. Encoded protein: CASSPGGGNTIYF.

In this sample, this clone turned up once. The CDR3 sequence is CASSLGRDYGYTF. The DNA of the CDR3 is TGTGCCAGCTCACTAGGGAGAGACTATGGCTACACCTTC. The chain has TRBV18 and TRBJ1-2; D uncertain. Trimming pared 4 bases from V and 3 bases from J, leaving 9 bases between. The CDR3 totals 13 residues. Germline loops: CDR1 KGHSH, CDR2 LQKENI.

The chain employs TRBV19 and TRBJ1-1, with D perhaps TRBD1 (5 bases). V shed 3 bases and J shed 2 bases, with 10 bases lying between them. From germline, CDR1 is LNHDA and CDR2 SQIVND (reference sequence). The CDR3 is 14 amino acids. CDR3 region: CASSIVDSNTEAFF. CDR3 coding DNA: TGTGCCAGTAGTATTGTCGACAGTAACACTGAAGCTTTCTTT.

The rearrangement links TRBV2 to TRBJ1-3, with D possibly TRBD1 on 6 matching bases. With 6 bases removed from V and 0 bases from J, the gap between germline ends came to 15 bases. The CDR3 contains 16 residues. The germline V gene has CDR1 SNHLY and CDR2 FYNNEI. Written as DNA, the CDR3 is TGTGCCAGCAGAACGGGACACTGGGGCTCTGGAAACACCATATATTTT. Its protein product is CASRTGHWGSGNTIYF.

This clone appeared a single time. V usage is TRBV7-9 and J usage is TRBJ1-3, with a tentative D call TRBD1 (6 bases). V was trimmed by 5 bases and J by 0 bases, leaving 17 bases between them. This CDR3 contains 17 residues. CDR1 and CDR2 (germline): SEHNR, FQNEAQ (reference sequence). The CDR3 spells CASSPFDWDNSGNTIYF. CDR3 DNA sequence: TGTGCCAGCAGCCCTTTCGACTGGGACAACTCTGGAAACACCATATATTTT. The entire variable domain, with the rest obtained from reference TRBV7-9 and TRBJ1-3, is as follows: DTGVSQNPRHKITKRGQNVTFRCDPISEHNRLYWYRQTLGQGPEFLTYFQNEAQLEKSRLLSDRFSAERPKGSFSTLEIQRTEQGDSAMYLCASSPFDWDNSGNTIYFGEGSWLTVV.

The CDR3 DNA reads as TGTGCCAGCAGCTTACCCGGGAATGAGCAGTTCTTC. Translated: CASSLPGNEQFF. The genes are TRBV7-2 and TRBJ2-1; no definite D call. This CDR3 contains 12 residues. The ends were cut back, 2 bases at V and 7 bases at J, with 6 bases in the middle. Germline V gives CDR1 SGHTA, CDR2 FQGNSA.

The V and J genes are TRBV19 and TRBJ1-6; 11 bases align to TRBD1. This CDR3 spans 18 amino acids. Germline trimming cut 5 bases from V and 0 bases from J; bases unmatched to any gene: 6. CDR1 and CDR2 from the germline V gene are LNHDA and SQIVND (reference sequence). The CDR3 reads CASSSDGTGGSYNSPLHF. The CDR3 DNA is TGTGCCAGTAGTTCCGACGGGACAGGGGGCTCCTATAATTCACCCCTCCACTTT.

The chain uses TRBV4-1 and TRBJ1-6; 8 positions match TRBD1. The CDR3 runs to 17 residues. V lost 1 base to trimming and J lost 0 bases; unmatched junction nucleotides: 2. In germline, CDR1 is MGHRA, CDR2 YSYEKL. CDR3 nucleotides: TGCGCCAGCAGCCAAGGACAGGGGATCTCCTATAATTCACCCCTCCACTTT. It codes for CASSQGQGISYNSPLHF.

The chain links TRBV12-3 or TRBV12-4 to TRBJ2-3; TRBD2 aligns across 8 bases. There are 13 residues in the CDR3. With 7 bases clipped from V and 4 bases from J, the junction kept 4 bases outside the gene matches. The CDR3, as DNA: TGTGCCAGCAACATAGCGGGGTCAGATACGCAGTATTTT. Protein sequence: CASNIAGSDTQYF.

This chain uses TRBV27 with TRBJ2-3; 11 bases are a match to TRBD2. V lost 6 bases, J lost 4 bases, and 12 bases stayed unmatched. The CDR3 has 17 residues. Per the germline V gene, CDR1 is MNHEY and CDR2 is SMNVEV (reference sequence). CDR3 protein: CASRATSGALGADTQYF. The DNA for the CDR3 is TGTGCCAGCAGGGCGACTAGCGGGGCACTTGGCGCAGATACGCAGTATTTT.

The chain uses TRBV29-1 and TRBJ1-2, with 7 bases lining up with TRBD1. CDR3 length equals 13 residues. After removal of 5 bases from V and 3 bases from J, the junction contained 6 bases not matched to a gene. Germline V CDR1 and CDR2: SQVTM, ANQGSEA. The CDR3 sequence: CSVWDRDDYGYTF. The CDR3 DNA reads TGCAGCGTTTGGGACAGAGACGACTATGGCTACACCTTC.

This sequence joins TRBV2 and TRBJ2-3, with 7 positions matching TRBD2. Germline V gene lookup returns CDR1 SNHLY and CDR2 FYNNEI. Trimming cost V 4 bases and J 0 bases; bases outside gene matches: 7. This CDR3 has 16 amino acids. The CDR3 reads CASSGGGGVSTDTQYF. The CDR3 nucleotides are TGTGCCAGCAGTGGTGGGGGGGGAGTTAGCACAGATACGCAGTATTTT. Complete variable domain (other parts from reference TRBV2 and TRBJ2-3): EPEVTQTPSHQVTQMGQEVILRCVPISNHLYFYWYRQILGQKVEFLVSFYNNEISEKSEIFDDQFSVERPDGSNFTLKIRSTKLEDSAMYFCASSGGGGVSTDTQYFGPGTRLTVL.